This T cell receptor beta chain was retrieved from a study of T cells in Graves' hyperthyroidism and ophthalmopathy. Researchers took RNA transcripts and amplified the TCR beta CDR3 regions from them. The HTBI primer set served for first-round RT-PCR of the TCR CDR3. MiXCR, applied by TCRdb to the multiplex PCR reads, yields one record per CDR3 protein. The table lists 400,000 to 600,000 distinct CDR3 sequences, around 21% of them singletons. The CDR3 length is 13 residues. CDR1 is SQVTM, CDR2 ANQGSEA, per germline. V trimming: 4 bases; J trimming: 4 bases; junction bases outside the gene matches: 6. Criteria for exclusion of patients were uncontrolled infection, other autoimmune disease, pregnancy or lactation. Diagnosis rested on symptoms, serum thyroxine and TRAb, thyroid ultrasound, and orbital computed tomography. This clonotype was seen a handful of times. Its antigen is not identified. Study results and limitations: From stable hyperthyroidism, ophthalmopathy was separated by a 13 V-J model.

The TCR comes from a man between 18 and 29 years old with Graves' hyperthyroidism. The chain links TRBV29-1 to TRBJ2-5; TRBD1 matches 7 bases. The material sequenced was blood. The CDR3: CSVGDSPGETQYF. CDR3 DNA: TGCAGCGTTGGGGACAGCCCCGGAGAGACCCAGTACTTC.